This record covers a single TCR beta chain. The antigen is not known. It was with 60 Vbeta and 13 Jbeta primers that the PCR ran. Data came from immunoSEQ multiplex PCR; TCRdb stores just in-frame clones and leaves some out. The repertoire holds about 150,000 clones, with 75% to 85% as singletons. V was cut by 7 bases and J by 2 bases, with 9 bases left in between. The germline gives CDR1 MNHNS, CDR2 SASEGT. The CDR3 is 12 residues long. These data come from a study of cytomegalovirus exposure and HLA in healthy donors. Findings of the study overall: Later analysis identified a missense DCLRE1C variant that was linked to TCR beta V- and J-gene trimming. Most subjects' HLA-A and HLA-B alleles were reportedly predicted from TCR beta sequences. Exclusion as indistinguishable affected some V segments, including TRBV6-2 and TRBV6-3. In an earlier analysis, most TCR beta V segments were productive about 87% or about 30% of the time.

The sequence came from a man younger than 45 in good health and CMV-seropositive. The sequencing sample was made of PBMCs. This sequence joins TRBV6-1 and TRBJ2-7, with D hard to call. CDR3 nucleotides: TGTGCCAGCAATCCTCCCCCCTACGAGCAGTACTTC. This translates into CASNPPPYEQYF.